What follows describes a single T cell receptor (beta chain). Its target is unknown. These data originate in a study of T cells in Graves' hyperthyroidism and ophthalmopathy. Study-wide results and caveats: The model predicted ophthalmopathy a median around seven months before onset. Ophthalmopathy stood apart from stable hyperthyroidism in a 13 V-J model.

The V and J ends lost 5 bases and 0 bases respectively, with 8 bases between them. The CDR3 covers 14 residues. Any symptoms of ophthalmopathy came after the first hyperthyroidism diagnosis, from which the blood sample dates. RNA transcripts were the template for amplifying TCR beta CDR3 regions. Using the HTBI primer set, a first-round RT-PCR was run on the TCR CDR3. TCRdb redid the calling of the multiplex PCR reads with MiXCR, one entry per CDR3 protein. Among under 750,000 distinct CDR3 sequences listed, roughly a sixth were seen once. The chain carries TRBV12-3 or TRBV12-4 and TRBJ1-3; D not certain. The sequence derives from a woman aged 50 to 65 with Graves' hyperthyroidism that later progressed to Graves' ophthalmopathy. Sequencing was performed on blood. CDR3 in DNA: TGTGCCAGCAGTGAAGAGGACTCTGGAAACACCATATATTTT. Translated: CASSEEDSGNTIYF.